These 2 T cell receptor beta chains share one sample of origin, sequenced in a study of graft-versus-host responses after intestinal transplantation. Antigens of these TCRs are unknown. Sequencing was performed with immunoSEQ multiplex PCR; in TCRdb, only in-frame clones are kept and a portion is missing. The sample includes 41,000 or so clones, roughly 96% seen only once; the top ten take roughly 0.58%. The sequencing used unstimulated CD8+ T cells sorted from spleen or lymph node cells, collected before transplant. The receptors were gathered from a human donor who was the organ donor for an intestinal transplant.

This clone came up once. The chain joins TRBV19 to TRBJ2-5; D not certain. With the DNA end fitting TRBJ2-7 better, the J assignment may be wrong. The CDR3 runs to 14 residues. Germline lookup yields CDR1 LNHDA and CDR2 SQIVND (reference sequence). The CDR3 loop is CASSISSHAYEQYF. The CDR3 bases are TGTGCCAGTAGTATTTCATCCCATGCCTACGAGCAGTACTTC.

This clone was found once. This rearrangement joins TRBV19 to TRBJ1-1; D perhaps matches TRBD1 (6 bases). The germline V and J ends were trimmed by 0 bases and 1 base, with 12 bases remaining between them. Germline CDR1 is LNHDA and CDR2 is SQIVND (reference sequence). This CDR3 spans 16 amino acids. The CDR3 sequence: CASSIERTAPNTEAFF. CDR3 nucleotides: TGTGCCAGTAGTATAGAACGGACAGCGCCGAACACTGAAGCTTTCTTT.